This T cell receptor beta chain was observed in a study of control samples from healthy donors and cancer patients. The repertoire was sequenced with immunoSEQ multiplex PCR; TCRdb's copy has only in-frame clones and lacks some. The table lists 90,000 to 150,000 clones, 70% to 90% of them singletons, with 40% in the top ten. The CDR3 has 14 amino acids. V trimming: 2 bases; J trimming: 3 bases; junction bases outside the gene matches: 6. CDR1 SQVTM and CDR2 ANQGSEA come from the germline V gene. The sequence was collected from a man in his fifties or sixties in good health. V gene TRBV29-1 combines with J gene TRBJ1-2, with TRBD1 matching 7 bases. The sequencing sample was made of blood. CDR3 sequence (DNA): TGCAGCGTTGAAAAGTCAGGGGGAGACTATGGCTACACCTTC. Amino acid sequence: CSVEKSGGDYGYTF.